The clone carrying this T cell receptor (beta chain) has just a few counts. The antigen is unknown. This CDR3 comprises 15 residues. V was pared by 4 bases and J by 4 bases, with 16 bases between. Germline loops: CDR1 KGHSH, CDR2 LQKENI. The record originates from a study of blood T cells in healthy people across ages. Overall study findings and caveats: The study could not conclusively compare naive and antigen-experienced cells, given its unsorted PBMCs. Estimates drawn from one million T cells were deemed to understate diversity. Long-lived and aged donors differed, with more naive CD4+ cells and higher diversity in the long-lived.

A second PCR of 7 to 11 cycles used a sample-barcoded 5' primer and a J-beta primer mix. TCRdb re-called the 5' RACE reads through MiXCR, storing one row per CDR3 protein. This sample yields over 700,000 distinct CDR3 sequences, of which 25% are seen a single time; 8% to 10% belongs to the top ten. In addition, the sample was reused for a study of T cells of mothers and their children. Turning to that study: Detection yielded no persistent microchimeric T cell clones.

This rearrangement joins TRBV18 to TRBJ1-2; perhaps TRBD1 as D (6 bases). The specimen was blood. This receptor was obtained from a boy aged 5 to 17 in good health. The CDR3 protein is CASSLLDRDTYGYTF. The CDR3 coding sequence is TGTGCCAGCTCACTGCTTGACCGGGACACCTATGGCTACACCTTC.